The 16 T cell receptor beta chains in this list originate from one sample, sequenced in a study of blood T cells in healthy people across ages. Together with a sample-barcoded 5' primer, a J-beta primer mix was included in a second PCR lasting roughly 7 to 11 cycles. TCRdb re-called the 5' RACE reads through MiXCR, storing one row per CDR3 protein. In the table there are around 900,000 distinct CDR3 sequences, about 28% of which are singletons. Sequenced sample: blood. Every receptor here comes from a woman older than 75 in good health.

This clonotype was counted many times. The chain is built from TRBV9 and TRBJ2-1, with D possibly being TRBD1 (6 bases). Trimming removed 5 bases from V and 1 base from J, with 10 bases in between. There are 14 residues in the CDR3. Germline V gene data show CDR1 as SGDLS and CDR2 as YYNGEE. The CDR3 DNA is TGTGCCAGCAGTGTCCAGGGGTCCTACAATGAGCAGTTCTTC. Its protein is CASSVQGSYNEQFF.

This sequence joins TRBV10-3 and TRBJ1-1; a weak D match, TRBD1 (5 bases). V lost 3 bases and J lost 6, with 11 bases in between. Germline values: CDR1 ENHRY, CDR2 SYGVKD. The CDR3 contains 13 residues. The CDR3 nucleotides are TGTGCCATCAGTGACGGGGGAGGGGCTGAAGCTTTCTTT. It specifies CAISDGGGAEAFF.

This clonotype has just a few counts. The chain combines TRBV20-1 with TRBJ1-2, with 8 bases matching TRBD1. Trimming took 6 bases from V and 10 from J; bases not matched to a gene: 13. The germline V gene encodes CDR1 DFQATT and CDR2 SNEGSKA (reference sequence). This CDR3 has 13 residues. The CDR3 loop is CSAIQGGAFDYTF. The CDR3 nucleotides read TGCAGTGCCATACAGGGGGGGGCATTTGACTACACCTTC.

This clonotype was seen more than once but under ten times. The rearrangement links TRBV7-9 to TRBJ1-5, with D unresolved. Germline assignment: CDR1 SEHNR and CDR2 FQNEAQ (reference sequence). This CDR3 has 14 amino acids. V shed 7 bases and J shed 5 bases, with 15 bases lying between them. CDR3 in amino acids: CASISDGSYQPQHF. CDR3 nucleotide sequence: TGTGCCAGCATTTCGGACGGGTCTTATCAGCCCCAGCATTTT.

A single count supports this clonotype. This rearrangement joins TRBV5-1 to TRBJ2-1; possible D gene TRBD2, 6 bases. This CDR3 contains 14 residues. Trimming took 2 bases from V and 10 from J, leaving 16 bases between them. Germline-derived CDR1 and CDR2 are SGHRS and YFSETQ. CDR3 coding DNA: TGCGCCAGCAGCTTAGGGTTGCGGGGAGGCGAGCAGTTCTTC. Translating gives CASSLGLRGGEQFF.

J is TRBJ1-4 and V is TRBV4-3, with a weak D call TRBD1 (6 bases). Germline-derived CDR1 and CDR2 are LGHNA and YSLEER. The CDR3 spans 17 residues. The V end was cut by 1 base, the J end by 0 bases, with 12 bases between. The CDR3: CASSQVGGRATNEKLFF. CDR3 in DNA: TGCGCCAGCAGCCAAGTGGGGGGGCGAGCAACTAATGAAAAACTGTTTTTT.

This chain uses TRBV6-2 or TRBV6-3 with TRBJ2-5, with 14 nucleotides matching TRBD2. The J segment lost 3 bases and the V segment lost 7 bases, leaving 7 bases of the junction unmatched. The CDR3 has 16 amino acids. CDR1 is MNHEY and CDR2 is SVGEGT in the germline V gene. This chain's CDR3 is CASTAGLAGGEETQYF. The CDR3 nucleotides are TGTGCCAGCACCGCCGGACTAGCGGGGGGTGAAGAGACCCAGTACTTC.

The chain is built from TRBV30 and TRBJ2-1, with 8 bases fitting TRBD1. This CDR3 is built from 13 residues. Germline V CDR1 and CDR2: GTSNPN, SVGIG (reference sequence). Unmatched junction bases numbered 0, after V lost 3 bases and J lost 2 bases. DNA of the CDR3: TGTGCCTGGAGACAGGGGGCCTACAATGAGCAGTTCTTC. This translates into CAWRQGAYNEQFF. Using reference TRBV30 and TRBJ2-1 for the parts outside the CDR3, the full variable domain is SQTIHQWPATLVQPVGSPLSLECTVEGTSNPNLYWYRQAAGRGLQLLFYSVGIGQISSEVPQNLSASRPQDRQFILSSKKLLLSDSGFYLCAWRQGAYNEQFFGPGTRLTVL.

This clonotype was recorded many times. The V call is TRBV7-2, the J call TRBJ2-3, with TRBD2 as a possible D gene (7 bases). V was shortened by 3 bases and J by 3 bases, with 16 bases between the two germline ends. Germline assignment: CDR1 SGHTA and CDR2 FQGNSA. CDR3 length equals 16 residues. The CDR3 here is CASSLGGLLSTDTQYF. The CDR3 DNA is TGTGCCAGCAGCTTGGGGGGGCTCCTTTCGACAGATACGCAGTATTTT.

The rearrangement uses TRBV5-1 and TRBJ1-2; D is possibly TRBD1 (5 bases). The CDR3 loop spans 15 amino acids. V gave up 0 bases and J gave up 4 bases, with 13 bases separating them. Germline lookup yields CDR1 SGHRS and CDR2 YFSETQ. CDR3 coding DNA: TGCGCCAGCAGCTTGGGGCCCCAGGGAGGCTATGGCTACACCTTC. Translation gives CASSLGPQGGYGYTF.

This clonotype appeared a few times. V usage is TRBV7-9 and J usage is TRBJ2-2, with D perhaps matching TRBD1 (5 bases). This CDR3 has 14 amino acids. V was shortened by 4 bases and J by 0 bases, with 6 bases between the two germline ends. Germline assignment: CDR1 SEHNR and CDR2 FQNEAQ (reference sequence). CDR3 bases: TGTGCCAGCAGCTCGGACACGAACACCGGGGAGCTGTTTTTT. Encoded protein: CASSSDTNTGELFF. Looking up the rest from reference TRBV7-9 and TRBJ2-2 gives the full variable domain: DTGVSQNPRHKITKRGQNVTFRCDPISEHNRLYWYRQTLGQGPEFLTYFQNEAQLEKSRLLSDRFSAERPKGSFSTLEIQRTEQGDSAMYLCASSSDTNTGELFFGEGSRLTVL.

For this clonotype: A single base separates this from a much larger clone, so it may be a read error. V is TRBV24-1 and J is TRBJ2-1, with D possibly TRBD2 on 6 matching bases. Germline CDR1 and CDR2: KGHDR and SFDVKD. The V gene lost 2 bases and the J gene lost 3 bases, with 13 bases spanning the gap. The CDR3 extends over 16 amino acids. Written as DNA, the CDR3 is TGTGCCACCAGTGATTACTACGGGGGATACTACAATGAGCAGTTCTTC. Translated, it gives CATSDYYGGYYNEQFF.

At least ten counts were recorded for this clonotype. J is TRBJ2-1 and V is TRBV18, with 9 bases fitting TRBD1. Unmatched junction bases numbered 9, after V lost 3 bases and J lost 6 bases. The CDR3 consists of 16 residues. Per germline, CDR1 KGHSH and CDR2 LQKENI. DNA of the CDR3: TGTGCCAGCTCACCCGCCGGACAGGGGTTCGGCAATGAGCAGTTCTTC. Amino acids: CASSPAGQGFGNEQFF.

This clonotype was counted between two and nine times. The V call is TRBV10-2, the J call TRBJ1-2; D perhaps matches TRBD1 (5 bases). The V end lost 1 base, the J end lost 4 bases, and 10 bases lay between the germline ends. Germline CDR1 WSHSY, CDR2 SAAADI. CDR3 length equals 14 residues. The CDR3 sequence: CASSEWGSRYGYTF. For the CDR3, the DNA is TGCGCCAGCAGTGAGTGGGGCAGCCGCTATGGCTACACCTTC.

The chain couples TRBV5-1 to TRBJ1-1, with D perhaps matching TRBD1 (5 bases). Trimming pared 3 bases from V and 11 bases from J, leaving 17 bases between. Germline V lookup: CDR1 SGHRS, CDR2 YFSETQ. CDR3 size: 13 residues. The CDR3 bases are TGCGCCAGCAGCTCTCCACCGGGGGGGGAGGCTTTCTTT. The encoded protein is CASSSPPGGEAFF.

Turning to this clonotype: An end of the junction does not agree with germline; a read error may underlie this. The chain is built from TRBV6-5 and TRBJ1-4; possible D gene TRBD1, 5 bases. Germline V gene data show CDR1 as MNHEY and CDR2 as SVGAGI. The CDR3 is made up of 13 amino acids. Here the CDR3 reads CASSPGINEKRFF. The CDR3 DNA is TGTGCCAGCAGTCCAGGGATAAATGAAAAACGGTTTTTT.